These 22 T cell receptor beta chains were all obtained from the same sample, sequenced in a study. Clones were sequenced by immunoSEQ multiplex PCR, and TCRdb holds only the in-frame ones, with some missing. The sample lists around 50,000 clones; just over 90% were seen once. Sequencing used PBMCs. These receptor sequences come from a man aged 40-49 years with rheumatoid arthritis.

The chain joins TRBV13 to TRBJ2-3, with 14 bases lining up with TRBD2. The CDR3 is 17 amino acids. After removal of 5 bases from V and 1 base from J, the junction contained 5 bases not matched to a gene. Germline V gene sequence: CDR1 PRHDT, CDR2 FYEKMQ (reference sequence). This CDR3 reads CASSPKGLAGGTDTQYF. The CDR3 DNA reads TGTGCCAGCAGCCCAAAGGGACTAGCGGGAGGCACAGATACGCAGTATTTT.

The CDR3 sequence: CASSLQGSETQYF. Here the CDR3 DNA reads TGCGCCAGCAGCTTGCAGGGCTCCGAGACCCAGTACTTC. The chain combines TRBV5-1 with TRBJ2-5, with a weak D call TRBD1 (5 bases). The V and J ends lost 1 base and 5 bases respectively, with 9 bases between them. Germline V gene data show CDR1 as SGHRS and CDR2 as YFSETQ. The CDR3 consists of 13 residues.

CDR3 sequence (DNA): TGCGCCAGCAGCTTGGCGAGGGGGGCGGACACTGAAGCTTTCTTT. Protein product: CASSLARGADTEAFF. This chain uses TRBV5-1 with TRBJ1-1, with a weak D call TRBD1 (6 bases). The CDR3 is 15 amino acids. Germline CDR1 reads SGHRS; CDR2 reads YFSETQ. The V gene lost 0 bases and the J gene lost 3 bases, with 12 bases spanning the gap.

The chain combines TRBV7-8 with TRBJ1-5; 8 nucleotides match TRBD1. This CDR3 is built from 13 residues. CDR1 is SGHVS, CDR2 FQNEAQ, per germline. The junction had 4 bases not matched to a gene; V was cut back by 5 bases and J by 7 bases. Written as DNA, the CDR3 is TGTGCCAGCAGCCATGACAGGGGCCAGCCCCAGCATTTT. Residues: CASSHDRGQPQHF.

The chain has TRBV19 and TRBJ2-2; tentatively, D is TRBD1 (6 bases). Germline CDR1 LNHDA, CDR2 SQIVND (reference sequence). Trimming removed 2 bases at V and 0 bases at J, with 7 bases between. The CDR3 extends over 15 amino acids. The CDR3 protein is CASSISGANTGELFF. CDR3 bases: TGTGCCAGTAGTATATCAGGGGCGAACACCGGGGAGCTGTTTTTT. Together with reference TRBV19 and TRBJ2-2, the CDR3 gives the full variable domain: DGGITQSPKYLFRKEGQNVTLSCEQNLNHDAMYWYRQDPGQGLRLIYYSQIVNDFQKGDIAEGYSVSREKKESFPLTVTSAQKNPTAFYLCASSISGANTGELFFGEGSRLTVL.

The chain combines TRBV5-4 with TRBJ1-2; D gene unclear. CDR1 is SGHNT and CDR2 is YYREEE in the germline V gene (reference sequence). This CDR3 is built from 13 residues. The V end was cut by 4 bases, the J end by 1 base, with 8 bases between. The CDR3 region has the DNA TGTGCCAGCAGCCCGCATCTTAACTATGGCTACACCTTC. Translated, it gives CASSPHLNYGYTF.

This clone was counted once. V usage is TRBV6-5 and J usage is TRBJ2-7; D is perhaps TRBD1 (6 bases). V lost 0 bases and J lost 2, with 11 bases in between. In germline, CDR1 is MNHEY, CDR2 SVGAGI. The length of the CDR3 is 15 residues. In nucleotides, the CDR3 is TGTGCCAGCAGTTACTCTACAGGGTCGCCCTACGAGCAGTACTTC. Translation: CASSYSTGSPYEQYF.

V usage is TRBV6-4 and J usage is TRBJ2-7; either TRBD1 or TRBD2 may supply D (5 bases each). The CDR3 covers 11 residues. Trimming left V 4 bases short and J 4 bases short, with 5 bases between. Germline CDR1 and CDR2: MRHNA and SNTAGT. The CDR3 sequence is CASSGGYEQYF. In DNA, the CDR3 is TGTGCCAGCAGTGGGGGGTACGAGCAGTACTTC.

The V and J genes are TRBV3-1 (or the pseudogene TRBV3-2) and TRBJ2-2, with 11 bases identical to TRBD1. The CDR3 is 16 residues long. Germline assignment: CDR1 LGHDT and CDR2 YNNKEL (reference sequence). Trimming cost V 4 bases and J 6 bases; bases outside gene matches: 7. The CDR3 DNA is TGTGCCAGCAGCCCGCCCGGACAGGGGGCGGCCGGGGAGCTGTTTTTT. The encoded protein is CASSPPGQGAAGELFF.

The rearrangement joins TRBV9 to TRBJ1-1; the D is unclear. This CDR3 contains 15 residues. CDR1 SGDLS and CDR2 YYNGEE come from the germline V gene. Deletions cut 4 bases from V and 2 bases from J, with 15 bases between. This chain's CDR3 is CASSPRTLSNTEAFF. As DNA, the CDR3 is TGTGCCAGCAGCCCCCGGACGCTATCTAACACTGAAGCTTTCTTT.

This rearrangement joins TRBV7-9 to TRBJ1-1; tentatively, D is TRBD1 (6 bases). Trimming took 5 bases from V and 4 from J, leaving 11 bases between them. Germline lookup yields CDR1 SEHNR and CDR2 FQNEAQ (reference sequence). This CDR3 has 13 residues. CDR3 bases: TGTGCCAGCAGCGGCAGGGGTGGCACTGAAGCTTTCTTT. As protein: CASSGRGGTEAFF.

The chain couples TRBV28 to TRBJ1-5; D uncertain. The V gene lost 3 bases and the J gene lost 6 bases, with 18 bases spanning the gap. Looked up from germline, CDR1 is MDHEN and CDR2 is SYDVKM. The CDR3 sequence is 16 residues long. As DNA, the CDR3 is TGTGCCAGCAGTTTCGGCAGCCCCCTCTCGAGTCAGCCCCAGCATTTT. Translating gives CASSFGSPLSSQPQHF.

This clone showed up just once. The chain uses TRBV5-4 and TRBJ2-7, with 7 bases fitting TRBD2. Trimming cost V 4 bases and J 2 bases; bases outside gene matches: 9. The CDR3 totals 15 residues. Germline V CDR1 and CDR2: SGHNT, YYREEE (reference sequence). CDR3 protein: CASSATSAPTYEQYF. The CDR3 region has the DNA TGTGCCAGCAGCGCCACTAGCGCGCCGACCTACGAGCAGTACTTC.

V usage is TRBV9 and J usage is TRBJ1-2; D is perhaps TRBD1 (5 bases). Looked up from germline, CDR1 is SGDLS and CDR2 is YYNGEE. This CDR3 is 15 amino acids long. The germline V and J ends were trimmed by 2 bases and 3 bases, with 14 bases remaining between them. The CDR3 reads CASSVWGSRDYGYTF. The DNA of the CDR3 is TGTGCCAGCAGCGTCTGGGGCTCGCGAGACTATGGCTACACCTTC.

The V call is TRBV19, the J call TRBJ2-3; 7 positions agree with TRBD1. The V and J ends lost 5 bases and 0 bases, in that order; junction bases with no gene match: 14. The CDR3 is 18 amino acids. The germline gives CDR1 LNHDA, CDR2 SQIVND (reference sequence). CDR3 DNA: TGTGCCAGTAGTCCCGACAGGGACATAAAGTCTAGCACAGATACGCAGTATTTT. This sequence encodes CASSPDRDIKSSTDTQYF.

The gene calls are TRBV27 and TRBJ1-1, with 8 bases lining up with TRBD1. The J segment lost 2 bases and the V segment lost 4 bases, leaving 6 bases of the junction unmatched. Germline values: CDR1 MNHEY, CDR2 SMNVEV (reference sequence). The CDR3 extends over 15 amino acids. The CDR3 spells CASSSKTGVNTEAFF. CDR3 nucleotides: TGTGCCAGCAGTTCCAAGACAGGGGTCAACACTGAAGCTTTCTTT.

The chain has TRBV19 and TRBJ2-1; the match to TRBD2 covers 14 bases. The germline V gene encodes CDR1 LNHDA and CDR2 SQIVND (reference sequence). CDR3 length equals 16 residues. Losses at the gene ends were 5 bases for V and 5 bases for J; bases not matched to a gene: 5. This CDR3 reads CASSFGLAGGDNEQFF. The CDR3 DNA follows: TGTGCCAGTAGTTTTGGACTAGCGGGAGGAGACAATGAGCAGTTCTTC.

The chain couples TRBV5-1 to TRBJ2-2; D gene unclear. The germline V gene encodes CDR1 SGHRS and CDR2 YFSETQ. The CDR3 loop spans 15 amino acids. Trimming removed 0 bases at V and 2 bases at J, with 8 bases between. As DNA, the CDR3 is TGCGCCAGCAGCTTGGTCATCAGAAACACCGGGGAGCTGTTTTTT. It is translated as CASSLVIRNTGELFF.

The DNA for the CDR3 is TGTGCCAGCAGCTCCGACGGCGCAGATACGCAGTATTTT. It yields the protein CASSSDGADTQYF. The chain carries TRBV7-3 and TRBJ2-3; D unclear. The CDR3 is 13 residues long. V was trimmed by 4 bases and J by 4 bases, leaving 9 bases between them. CDR1 and CDR2 from the germline V gene are SGHTA and FQGTGA. The full variable domain, completed using reference TRBV7-3 and TRBJ2-3, is GAGVSQTPSNKVTEKGKYVELRCDPISGHTALYWYRQSLGQGPEFLIYFQGTGAADDSGLPNDRFFAVRPEGSVSTLKIQRTERGDSAVYLCASSSDGADTQYFGPGTRLTVL.

The chain combines TRBV6-1 with TRBJ1-2; D might be TRBD1 (5 bases). The CDR3 runs to 16 residues. V shed 2 bases and J shed 0 bases, with 13 bases lying between them. The germline V gene encodes CDR1 MNHNS and CDR2 SASEGT. As DNA, the CDR3 is TGTGCCAGCAGTGAAATATTTAGGGGAGCTAACTATGGCTACACCTTC. Translation: CASSEIFRGANYGYTF.

The chain couples TRBV7-2 to TRBJ2-5, with D tentatively TRBD2 (6 bases). Germline assignment: CDR1 SGHTA and CDR2 FQGNSA. V lost 5 bases and J lost 5, with 12 bases in between. The CDR3 extends over 13 amino acids. The CDR3 DNA sequence: TGTGCCAGCAGCCCGACTAGTCCCGAGACCCAGTACTTC. Its protein product is CASSPTSPETQYF.

This chain connects TRBV19 to TRBJ2-3, with D perhaps matching TRBD1 or TRBD2 (6 bases each). The CDR3 has 16 amino acids. Looked up from germline, CDR1 is LNHDA and CDR2 is SQIVND (reference sequence). V was trimmed by 7 bases and J by 1 base, leaving 18 bases between them. The CDR3 nucleotides are TGTGCCAGTACCTTACGATGGGGGGCCGGCACAGATACGCAGTATTTT. It codes for CASTLRWGAGTDTQYF.